This T cell receptor beta chain came from a study of blood T cell repertoires in COVID-19 (dated by TCRdb to the early 2020s). About the study as a whole: The collaborator samples originated in the United States, Italy and Spain and spanned the acute and convalescent phases of COVID-19. The material from the prospective study consisted of cDNA or gDNA derived from T cells, B-cell-depleted T cells, or PBMCs. Subjects who had been exposed to COVID-19, were actively infected with it, or had recovered from it provided the deeply sampled blood TCRbeta repertoires that made up the dataset. A freely available public database, intended as a resource for researchers studying the immune response to SARS-CoV-2, is where the repertoires were released. Samples came from the ongoing ImmuneRACE study (first 160 participants) plus 1,254 subjects from 6 global collaborators. Sample metadata almost always included a de-identified subject ID, COVID-19 status, age in years and sex. Where available, HLA class I and class II types were obtained from metadata supplied by the sample provider rather than from assay-based typing. Study-wide findings and limitations: Clinical and demographic metadata were provided uncurated, with the amount varying by source and participant.

The immunoSEQ Assay, a bias-controlled multiplex PCR, was used to amplify TCRbeta CDR3 regions from genomic DNA. The study's own analysis went as follows. Within the assay, amplification of reference gene primers was used to estimate how many nucleated cells each sample contained. To quantify the absolute abundance of each unique TCRbeta CDR3 rearrangement, sequence reads were collapsed and filtered. For each sample, productive Simpson clonality was calculated by taking the square root of Simpson's diversity index across productive rearrangements. Not all clones reach the TCRdb copy of this immuneACCESS table, which keeps in-frame sequences only. Checked studies attribute under half of the gap to unresolved V genes and leave the rest unexplained. V and J calls and clone size are as listed in that table; D and trimming were resolved from the DNA. The sample contains 250,000 to 300,000 clones, roughly 88% of them found a single time. Around 2.9% of the sample belongs to the ten largest clones.

Collaborating institutions collected whole blood in K2EDTA tubes following their own protocols. For TCRbeta analysis, collaborator samples were shipped as frozen whole blood, as isolated PBMCs, or as DNA extracted from either sample type. The CDR3 spans 14 residues, from the cysteine through the phenylalanine. The kept DNA is CDR3 alone, 42 bases in frame from the first base. Relative to germline, V is 4 bases shorter and J is 6 bases shorter, with 14 bases between their ends. CDR1 and CDR2 are read off the germline V gene as SGDLS and YYNGEE. A remark on this clone: Its binding antigen is unknown. Per-base qualities were not stored, and no clone one base away is much larger.

The specimen sequenced was peripheral blood. The origin of this receptor is a woman aged 25 to 39 with active or convalescent COVID-19. The chain joins TRBV9 to TRBJ1-3; the D gene cannot be named for sure. The sequenced DNA: TGTGCCAGCAGCCCAGACTTATTCGCAAACACCATATATTTT. Translated, this gives CASSPDLFANTIYF. The CDR3, completed at both ends by the reference TRBV9 and TRBJ1-3 genes, gives the full variable domain DSGVTQTPKHLITATGQRVTLRCSPRSGDLSVYWYQQSLDQGLQFLIQYYNGEERAKGNILERFSAQQFPDLHSELNLSSLELGDSALYFCASSPDLFANTIYFGEGSWLTVV.